This T cell receptor (beta chain) is from a study of blood T cell repertoires in COVID-19. Turning to the study itself: There were acute and convalescent COVID-19 samples, and they came from the United States, Italy and Spain. T cells, B-cell-depleted T cells, or PBMCs provided the cDNA or gDNA that served as material.

Original methodology: Amplified reference gene primers provided the basis for estimating nucleated cell counts. Method: immunoSEQ multiplex PCR; TCRdb's copy keeps in-frame clones and lacks some. V and J calls and clone size are copied from that table; D and trimming were computed from the DNA. The repertoire holds about 95,000 clones, roughly 76% seen once, with around 4.8% in the top ten. Trimming left V 4 bases short and J 5 bases short, with 11 bases between. The CDR3 covers 13 residues. CDR1 and CDR2 from the germline V gene are MNHEY and SVGEGT. Seattle cases were enrolled at active infection and followed longitudinally.

The receptor was derived from a man of 80 years or more with COVID-19, enrolled during active disease. The chain has TRBV6-2 or TRBV6-3 and TRBJ2-5; the D gene is possibly TRBD1 (5 bases). Sequencing input: peripheral blood. CDR3: CASSSPGRETQYF. CDR3 nucleotides: TGTGCCAGCAGTTCTCCAGGGCGGGAGACCCAGTACTTC.